Listed here is a single T cell receptor beta chain. Seattle cases were enrolled at active infection and followed longitudinally. The data were obtained in a study of blood T cell repertoires in COVID-19. Whole-study context: The United States, Italy and Spain were the sources of the acute and convalescent COVID-19 samples. Sample material is recorded as cDNA or gDNA derived from T cells, B-cell-depleted T cells, or PBMCs.

Deletions cut 4 bases from V and 5 bases from J, with 25 bases between. The CDR3 loop spans 18 amino acids. Germline CDR1 is SEHNR and CDR2 is FQNEAQ (reference sequence). Authors' methods: Estimation of nucleated cell counts relied on the amplification of reference gene primers. TCRdb's copy holds only in-frame clones and misses some; the assay was immunoSEQ multiplex PCR. V and J calls and clone size are copied from that table; D and trimming were computed from the DNA. The sample has 150,000 to 200,000 clones, about 85% seen once. The clonotype originates from a woman aged 40 to 50 with COVID-19, enrolled during active disease. V and J are TRBV7-9 and TRBJ2-3, with D maybe TRBD2 (7 bases). The sequencing sample was made of peripheral blood. The CDR3 loop is CASSSRGGSWRELDTQYF. The CDR3 DNA is TGTGCCAGCAGCTCTAGGGGGGGATCGTGGAGGGAATTAGATACGCAGTATTTT.